The TCR beta chain under discussion was sequenced for a study of monozygotic twins with cystic fibrosis. Study outcomes and limitations: J usage was most co-twin-similar in 8 of 16 pairs, V in 13. The repertoire was suggested to be naive-dominated, clonality median around 0.01.

Sequencing used immunoSEQ multiplex PCR; TCRdb keeps in-frame clones, though not all of them. The repertoire holds roughly 15,000 clones, with just under 95% as singletons. The V end lost 3 bases, the J end lost 3 bases, and 11 bases lay between the germline ends. This CDR3 contains 14 residues. Germline CDR1 MNHEY, CDR2 SMNVEV (reference sequence). To note about this clone: The antigen is unknown.

The V and J genes are TRBV27 and TRBJ1-2, with D uncertain. The receptor comes from a girl under 10 years old with cystic fibrosis. The sample consisted of blood. The CDR3 DNA reads TGTGCCAGCAGTTTCGGGAGGGCCTACTATGGCTACACCTTC. It is translated as CASSFGRAYYGYTF.